This TCR beta chain was sequenced in a study of T cell repertoires in cytomegalovirus infection (dated by TCRdb to about 2019). Regarding the complete study: Peptide stimulations targeted recently identified HLA-C-restricted CMV epitopes, whose presentation resists viral immunomodulation, together with well-studied HLA-B-restricted epitopes. Donor HLA type was relevant to the analysis, as public TCR beta signatures indicated carriage of CMV infection together with the matching HLA type.

General conclusions and limits of the study: In both this cohort and an independent roughly 350-donor cohort, the cumulative frequency of public TCR beta family members distinguished carriers of CMV infection plus the relevant HLA type. In the ex vivo response, HLA-C-restricted CMV-specific TCR beta clonotypes were dominant, and in two of eight donors the single most frequent clonotype came from this HLA-C-restricted group.

Sequencing was carried out with an Illumina HiSeq 1500. In-frame beta chains were kept once TCRdb had trimmed the public reads at Q25 with fastp and called clones with MiXCR. Each record represents a unique CDR3 protein, reported with the most common genes and DNA among its rows. This sample gives some 800,000 distinct CDR3 sequences in total; approximately 30% of them show up just once. The ten largest clones capture 9.5% to 15% of the sample. The germline V gene specifies MNHEY as CDR1 and SVGAGI as CDR2. The CDR3, cysteine through phenylalanine, is 14 amino acids long. Only the CDR3 DNA stays, 42 bases, in frame from base 1. V loses 4 bases at its end and J loses 8 bases; junction bases beyond the gene matches: 8. This clonotype was counted between two and nine times. Which antigen it targets is not known. One base away there is no much larger clone; base qualities are not given. Explained via the paper, the treatment or condition label denotes: in vitro stimulation with specific CMV peptide epitopes to enrich CMV-specific T cells.

The V gene is TRBV6-5 and the J gene is TRBJ2-1; 7 central bases correspond to TRBD1. The starting material was cultured CD8+ T cells from PBMCs, obtained from culture after CMV antigen stimulation. The clonotype originates from a human donor in good health (CMV status not recorded). Some clones in this sample may be carry-over from other donors' samples. The CDR3 protein sequence reads: CASSLRQGLYEQFF. The nucleotide sequence reads as follows: TGTGCCAGCAGTTTACGACAGGGATTGTATGAGCAGTTCTTC.